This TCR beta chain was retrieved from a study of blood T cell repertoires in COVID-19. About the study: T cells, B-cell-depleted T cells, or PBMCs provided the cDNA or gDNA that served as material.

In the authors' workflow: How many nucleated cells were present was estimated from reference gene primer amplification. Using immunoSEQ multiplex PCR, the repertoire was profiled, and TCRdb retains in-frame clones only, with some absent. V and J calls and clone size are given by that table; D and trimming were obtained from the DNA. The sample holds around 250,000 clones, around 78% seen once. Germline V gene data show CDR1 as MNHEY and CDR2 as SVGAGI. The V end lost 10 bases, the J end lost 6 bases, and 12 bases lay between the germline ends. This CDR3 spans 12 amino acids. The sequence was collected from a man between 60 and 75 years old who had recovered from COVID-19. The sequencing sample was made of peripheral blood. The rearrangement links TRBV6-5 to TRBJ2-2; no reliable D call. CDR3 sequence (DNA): TGTGCCACTCCGTTGCGGCCCGGGGAGCTGTTTTTT. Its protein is CATPLRPGELFF.